This T cell receptor (beta chain) stems from a study of CD8+ T cells in alopecia areata. About the study: Severity was scored as percentage of affected scalp area in treated patients.

Treatment: oral pan-JAK inhibitor, 5-10 mg twice daily. General study results and limits: The presence of one nonresponder keeps the tie between baseline CD8+ expansion and response uncertain.

The CDR3 runs 14 residues. After removal of 10 bases from V and 3 bases from J, the junction contained 9 bases not matched to a gene. Germline assignment: CDR1 MNHEY and CDR2 SMNVEV (reference sequence). Sequencing templates came from extracted RNA that was reverse transcribed into cDNA. Clones were sequenced by immunoSEQ multiplex PCR, and TCRdb holds only the in-frame ones, with some missing. The data show more than 95,000 clones, approximately 84% seen once. Regarding this clone: No antigen is known for it.

The sequence came from a human donor with alopecia areata. The rearrangement joins TRBV27 to TRBJ2-3, with 8 bases matching TRBD2. Sequenced material: CD8+ T cells sorted from blood, taken around week 31, from a patient treated with tofacitinib. CDR3 coding DNA: TGTGCCATCTCGCGGGCGGGGGGTACAGATACGCAGTATTTT. It specifies CAISRAGGTDTQYF.